This record covers a single T cell receptor (beta chain). The antigen is undetermined. The sample belongs to a study of PD-1 blockade in classical Hodgkin lymphoma. V trimming: 6 bases; J trimming: 5 bases; junction bases outside the gene matches: 9. The CDR3 spans 14 residues. The germline gives CDR1 MDHEN, CDR2 SYDVKM. Points from the study as a whole: Nivolumab initiation under 1 year post-ASCT meant exclusion.

Clones were read by immunoSEQ multiplex PCR, and TCRdb kept only the in-frame ones, dropping some. The sample contains fewer than 50,000 clones, approximately 90% of which appear only once. Every patient was affected by relapse after autologous stem cell transplantation, while exposure to brentuximab vedotin was not uniform. The material sequenced was peripheral blood mononuclear cells (PBMCs), taken before the second cycle of nivolumab. V gene TRBV28 combines with J gene TRBJ2-7; 8 nucleotides align to TRBD1. This sequence originates from a human donor with classical Hodgkin lymphoma. CDR3: CASSEPGTGNEQYF. As DNA, the CDR3 is TGTGCCAGCAGCGAACCGGGGACAGGAAACGAGCAGTACTTC.